Presented here are 11 T cell receptor beta chains from one specimen sequenced in a study of OX40 agonist ivuxolimab in advanced cancers. TCRdb's table, derived via immunoSEQ multiplex PCR, lists solely in-frame clones and lacks some. The table lists fewer than 85,000 clones, just under 90% of them singletons. Sequencing used CD4+ or CD8+ T cells sorted from blood, obtained in a trial of the OX40 agonist ivuxolimab. The receptors come from an adult with an advanced solid tumor such as melanoma, head and neck, liver or kidney cancer.

J is TRBJ1-1 and V is TRBV21-1; no DNA check was done on the table's D call, TRBD1. TRBV21-1 is listed as a pseudogene. The CDR3 loop spans 15 amino acids. The CDR3 DNA reads as TGTGCCAGCAGAATGGCAGGGCGGATGAACACTGAAGCTTTCTTT. Amino acids: CASRMAGRMNTEAFF.

This clone was observed a single time. The chain couples TRBV14 to TRBJ1-2, with D perhaps TRBD1 (5 bases). Germline lookup yields CDR1 SGHDN and CDR2 FVKESK. Deletions cut 4 bases from V and 8 bases from J, with 14 bases between. CDR3 length: 13 amino acids. The CDR3 DNA reads TGTGCCAGCAGCCGTGCGGGGGGGGACGGCTACACCTTC. The encoded protein is CASSRAGGDGYTF.

The CDR3 here is CASSTRGLALYNEQFF. CDR3 nucleotide sequence: TGTGCCAGCAGCACCAGAGGACTAGCACTATACAATGAGCAGTTCTTC. V and J are TRBV9 and TRBJ2-1, with TRBD2 matching over 8 bases. Germline loops: CDR1 SGDLS, CDR2 YYNGEE. The junction had 10 bases not matched to a gene; V was cut back by 4 bases and J by 4 bases. The CDR3 loop spans 16 amino acids.

This rearrangement joins TRBV28 to TRBJ2-5; D is unclear. In germline, CDR1 is MDHEN, CDR2 SYDVKM. The CDR3 length is 13 residues. The germline V and J ends were trimmed by 5 bases and 4 bases, with 11 bases remaining between them. CDR3 residues: CASSTGSLETQYF. CDR3 sequence (DNA): TGTGCCAGCAGTACCGGGTCTTTAGAGACCCAGTACTTC. Full variable domain (rest looked up from reference TRBV28 and TRBJ2-5): DVKVTQSSRYLVKRTGEKVFLECVQDMDHENMFWYRQDPGLGLRLIYFSYDVKMKEKGDIPEGYSVSREKKERFSLILESASTNQTSMYLCASSTGSLETQYFGPGTRLLVL.

The V call is TRBV5-1, the J call TRBJ1-4, with 9 bases aligning to TRBD1. Germline trimming cut 4 bases from V and 2 bases from J; bases unmatched to any gene: 6. The CDR3 is made up of 16 amino acids. Per germline, CDR1 SGHRS and CDR2 YFSETQ. The CDR3 loop reads CASSPQGAGTNEKLFF. The CDR3 nucleotides read TGCGCCAGCAGCCCACAGGGGGCTGGGACTAATGAAAAACTGTTTTTT.

V and J are TRBV15 and TRBJ2-5, with unresolved D. The germline V and J ends were trimmed by 6 bases and 2 bases, with 19 bases remaining between them. Germline V gives CDR1 LNHNV, CDR2 YYDKDF (reference sequence). The CDR3 sequence is 16 residues long. The CDR3 reads CATRSLGGGRQETQYF. CDR3 coding DNA: TGTGCCACCAGGTCCCTGGGCGGCGGAAGACAAGAGACCCAGTACTTC.

The chain recombines TRBV28 with TRBJ1-3; perhaps TRBD1 as D (5 bases). The CDR3 contains 15 residues. V was trimmed by 4 bases and J by 4 bases, leaving 14 bases between them. Germline-derived CDR1 and CDR2 are MDHEN and SYDVKM. The CDR3 DNA is TGTGCCAGCAGTTCTAGGGGAGGGTGGGGAAACACCATATATTTT. It codes for CASSSRGGWGNTIYF.

This sequence joins TRBV5-1 and TRBJ1-2; 9 bases map to TRBD1. Germline CDR1 SGHRS, CDR2 YFSETQ. The J segment lost 7 bases and the V segment lost 2 bases, leaving 9 bases of the junction unmatched. The length of the CDR3 is 15 residues. CDR3 in DNA: TGCGCCAGCAGCTTAATGGGACAGGGTGAGGGTGGCTACACCTTC. It codes for CASSLMGQGEGGYTF.

Only a few counts were recorded for this clone. The chain links TRBV10-3 to TRBJ1-6; 7 positions match TRBD1. Looked up from germline, CDR1 is ENHRY and CDR2 is SYGVKD. The V gene end was trimmed by 3 bases and the J gene end by 9 bases; junction bases not matched to a gene: 8. This CDR3 is 15 amino acids long. The CDR3 protein is CAISERGRSTSPLHF. CDR3 nucleotides: TGTGCCATCAGTGAAAGGGGGCGAAGTACTTCACCCCTCCACTTT.

The V and J genes are TRBV5-4 and TRBJ2-4; TRBD1 matches at 8 bases. Germline V gene sequence: CDR1 SGHNT, CDR2 YYREEE (reference sequence). The CDR3 contains 15 residues. V lost 3 bases to trimming and J lost 7 bases; unmatched junction nucleotides: 9. Written as DNA, the CDR3 is TGTGCCAGCAGCTCGGCCAGGGGGCGGGTTAACATTCAGTACTTC. Translated, it gives CASSSARGRVNIQYF.

The chain combines TRBV6-1 with TRBJ2-1, with D perhaps matching TRBD2 (6 bases). V dropped 6 bases and J dropped 8 bases, with 17 bases sitting between them. The CDR3 consists of 14 residues. Germline CDR1 is MNHNS and CDR2 is SASEGT. CDR3 nucleotide sequence: TGTGCCAGCAGCTTCAGCACTAGCAGGGATGAGCAGTTCTTC. This translates into CASSFSTSRDEQFF.